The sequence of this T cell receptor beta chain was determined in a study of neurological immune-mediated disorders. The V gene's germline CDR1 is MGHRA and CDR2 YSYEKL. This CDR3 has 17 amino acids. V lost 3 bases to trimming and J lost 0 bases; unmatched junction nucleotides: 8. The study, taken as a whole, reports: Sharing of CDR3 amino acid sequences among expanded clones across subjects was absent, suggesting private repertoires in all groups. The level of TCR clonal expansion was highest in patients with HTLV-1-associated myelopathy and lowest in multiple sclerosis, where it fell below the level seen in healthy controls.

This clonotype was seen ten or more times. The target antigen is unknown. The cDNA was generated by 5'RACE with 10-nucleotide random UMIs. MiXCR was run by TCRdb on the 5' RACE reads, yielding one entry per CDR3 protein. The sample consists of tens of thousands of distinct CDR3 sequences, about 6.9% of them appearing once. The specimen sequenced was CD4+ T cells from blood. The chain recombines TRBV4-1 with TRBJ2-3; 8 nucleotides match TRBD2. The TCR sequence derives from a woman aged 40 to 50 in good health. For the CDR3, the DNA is TGCGCCAGCAGCCACCAAAGGGCGGGAGGTAGCACAGATACGCAGTATTTT. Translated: CASSHQRAGGSTDTQYF.